This TCR beta chain emerged from a study of regulatory and conventional T cells in RAG deficiency. Genomic DNA came from blood conventional CD4+ T cells gated CD25-low CD127-high. Here immunoSEQ multiplex PCR was the method, and the copy in TCRdb shows in-frame clones only, minus some. Here the sample spans 25,000 to 30,000 clones, 90% to 95% being singletons. Study-level points and caveats: Other subsets showed roughly 10-fold reductions, but Treg unique TCR beta sequences fell roughly 90-fold in these patients. Sorted Omenn CD25-high CD127-low cells may not be bona fide Tregs. Omenn patients showed >75% Treg-Tconv overlap and shorter CDR3 lengths. RAG-deficient patients showed markedly lower Shannon entropy and higher Simpson indices than control T-cell subsets.

Trimming took off 3 bases at V and 2 bases at J, with 17 bases between the two ends. The CDR3 is made up of 17 amino acids. Per the germline V gene, CDR1 is LNHDA and CDR2 is SQIVND (reference sequence). As for this clone: Its antigen is unidentified.

These same records also appear under a second study, on regulatory T cells. This second study says: The primer mix had 52 TRBV and 13 TRBJ primers.

The receptor was derived from a human donor in good health. This rearrangement joins TRBV19 to TRBJ1-5, with a possible D match to TRBD1 (6 bases). Material: CD25- CD4+ T cells sorted from blood. The CDR3 spells CASSIIVGRGGNQPQHF. The CDR3 DNA is TGTGCCAGTAGTATTATTGTCGGCAGGGGAGGCAATCAGCCCCAGCATTTT. The whole variable domain, remainder taken from reference TRBV19 and TRBJ1-5, is DGGITQSPKYLFRKEGQNVTLSCEQNLNHDAMYWYRQDPGQGLRLIYYSQIVNDFQKGDIAEGYSVSREKKESFPLTVTSAQKNPTAFYLCASSIIVGRGGNQPQHFGDGTRLSIL.